This T cell receptor beta chain was obtained from a study of OX40 agonist ivuxolimab in advanced cancers. Study at large: Three patients responded partially, comprising one with hepatocellular carcinoma and two with cutaneous melanoma.

The V gene end was trimmed by 4 bases and the J gene end by 1 base; junction bases not matched to a gene: 7. The V gene's germline CDR1 is SGHAT and CDR2 FQDESV (reference sequence). The CDR3 consists of 15 residues. Here immunoSEQ multiplex PCR was the method, and the copy in TCRdb shows in-frame clones only, minus some. The sample lists 45,000 to 55,000 clones, 65% to 90% occurring once. This sequence was found in an adult with an advanced solid tumor such as melanoma, head and neck, liver or kidney cancer. The genes are TRBV11-1 and TRBJ2-7, with 7 nucleotides matching TRBD1. Sequencing used CD4+ or CD8+ T cells sorted from blood, obtained in a trial of the OX40 agonist ivuxolimab. The CDR3 DNA reads as TGTGCCAGCAGCTCAGACAGGGCGGCTTCCTACGAGCAGTACTTC. Translating gives CASSSDRAASYEQYF.